The next 10 T cell receptor beta chains were all read from a single sample in a study of T cells in women clearing cervical HPV infection. Only in-frame clones appear in the TCRdb table, and some are missing; sequencing was by immunoSEQ multiplex PCR. Recorded for this sample: around 28,000 clones. Material: blood buffy coat. The receptors shown here come from a woman between 18 and 70 years old with a cervical HPV16 infection that either progressed to CIN3+ or cleared (not recorded which).

In regard to this clone: Read sequence stops 3 residues before the CDR3 end, and the germline J gene provides the missing end. This chain uses TRBV24-1 with TRBJ2-3, with no clear D. V gave up 2 bases and J gave up 3 bases, with 5 bases separating them. Germline-derived CDR1 and CDR2 are KGHDR and SFDVKD. The CDR3 has 13 amino acids. The part of the CDR3 DNA that was read is TGTGCCACCAGTGATTCGAGGACAGATACG. Translated: CATSDSRTDT. The whole CDR3 protein is CATSDSRTDTQYF.

CDR3 region: CASSLGQSLYEAFF. The sequenced CDR3 bases are TGTGCCAGCAGCTTAGGACAGAGCCTCTACGAG. The chain links TRBV7-9 to TRBJ1-1; weak D call: TRBD1 (5 bases). The CDR3 extends 3 residues past the end of the read, so its final part is completed from the germline J gene. The CDR3 covers 14 residues. From germline, CDR1 is SEHNR and CDR2 FQNEAQ (reference sequence).

In regard to this clone: The CDR3 end is not reached by the read, which stops 3 residues before it; the germline J gene fills it in. V gene TRBV6-2 or TRBV6-3 combines with J gene TRBJ2-1; TRBD2 agrees at 11 bases. CDR3 length: 16 residues. The trim removed 2 bases at V and 7 bases at J, leaving 7 bases unmatched. Germline V CDR1 and CDR2: MNHEY, SVGEGT. Partial CDR3 DNA: TGTGCCAGCAGTTACACGGAGCCTAGCGGGGGGAATGAG. Its protein is CASSYTEPSGGNE. The entire CDR3 protein is CASSYTEPSGGNEQFF.

Note on this clone: The read ends 3 residues before the CDR3 terminus; that terminus is restored from the germline J gene. The chain uses TRBV7-2 and TRBJ2-4; 9 bases align to TRBD1. Germline V lookup: CDR1 SGHTA, CDR2 FQGNSA. The CDR3 runs to 15 residues. CDR3 amino acids: CASSSSGTGLYGQYF. CDR3 DNA, as far as it was read: TGTGCCAGCAGCTCCTCCGGGACAGGGCTATATGGT.

To note about this clone: The read gets to within 3 residues of the CDR3 end, and the germline J gene fills in the rest. The gene calls are TRBV30 and TRBJ1-2; weak D call: TRBD1 (6 bases). CDR3 size: 18 residues. Germline V lookup: CDR1 GTSNPN, CDR2 SVGIG (reference sequence). The sequenced CDR3 bases are TGTGCCTGGAGTGTAGGGGGTGCAGGGAAGGGGACCACCTACGAC. This codes for CAWSVGGAGKGTTYD. The full-length CDR3 reads as CAWSVGGAGKGTTYDYTF.

Remarks on this clone: The read is 3 residues too short to cover the CDR3 end, so that end is filled in from the germline J gene. The chain joins TRBV20-1 to TRBJ2-3, with TRBD2 identical over 7 bases. Trimming cost V 1 base and J 8 bases; bases outside gene matches: 18. The CDR3 totals 17 residues. Germline CDR1 and CDR2: DFQATT and SNEGSKA (reference sequence). The CDR3 DNA, read in part, is TGCAGTGCTAGAGGGAATGACGCCGTCGTCTTAGCGGGTACG. This gives the protein CSARGNDAVVLAGT. The CDR3, in full, reads CSARGNDAVVLAGTQYF.

Details on this clone: Its ends do not fully match the called genes, so a read error is possible. The read is 3 residues too short to cover the CDR3 end, so that end is filled in from the germline J gene. Other DNA sequences from this sample encode an identical CDR3 as well. The chain is built from TRBV19 and TRBJ1-3; possible D gene TRBD1, 5 bases. CDR3 size: 15 residues. Germline lookup yields CDR1 LNHDA and CDR2 SQIVND (reference sequence). CDR3 bases read: TGTGCCAGTAGTAACCAGGGATACTCTGGAAACACA. Amino acids: CASSNQGYSGNT. The complete CDR3 sequence is CASSNQGYSGNTIYF.

On this clone itself: Read sequence stops 3 residues before the CDR3 end, and the germline J gene provides the missing end. The rearrangement uses TRBV20-1 and TRBJ2-3; 8 nucleotides match TRBD2. The CDR3 covers 16 residues. Germline assignment: CDR1 DFQATT and CDR2 SNEGSKA (reference sequence). CDR3 sequence reads: CSATPLAGPIQETQYF. The CDR3 DNA, read in part, is TGCAGTGCCACGCCCTTAGCGGGGCCTATACAAGAGACG.

Concerning this clone itself: The junction does not match germline at one end; this may be a read error. The observed sequence ends 3 residues before the CDR3 terminus, with the missing tail filled in from the germline J gene. The V gene is TRBV4-2, the J gene TRBJ1-2; tentative D call: TRBD1 (5 bases). Germline V gives CDR1 LGHNA, CDR2 YNFKEQ. This CDR3 has 14 residues. CDR3 amino acids: CASSQEQANYGYTF. The sequenced part of the CDR3 DNA is TGCGCCAGCAGCCAAGAACAGGCTAACTATGGC.

Worth noting for this clone: With the read ending 3 residues before the CDR3 end, the germline J gene is used to fill in that end. The V call is TRBV7-2, the J call TRBJ1-2; no clear D gene. Germline V gene data show CDR1 as SGHTA and CDR2 as FQGNSA. The CDR3 loop spans 15 amino acids. This chain's CDR3 is CASSSGLAGINDYTF. Partial CDR3 DNA: TGTGCCAGCAGCTCAGGACTAGCGGGTATCAATGAC.